This T cell receptor beta chain stems from a study of identical twins. Findings of the study overall: There was an excess of low generation probability in the out-of-frame alpha sequences that twins shared.

Regarding this clonotype: As yet, its antigen is unknown. Sequence at one end of the junction differs from germline and may be a read error.

The V gene's germline CDR1 is SGHVS and CDR2 FNYEAQ. This CDR3 is 16 amino acids long. MiXCR, applied by TCRdb to the 5' RACE reads, yields one record per CDR3 protein. The sample shows 500,000 to 700,000 distinct CDR3 sequences, about 7.6% of them seen only once. The sample was also reused in another study, on yellow fever vaccine responses in identical twins.

The clonotype was recovered from a woman aged 18 to 35 in good health. Specimen: PBMCs. The V gene is TRBV7-6, the J gene TRBJ1-5; 7 bases are a match to TRBD1. The chain's CDR3 is CTSSLVGGAGNQPQHF. CDR3 coding DNA: TGTACCAGCAGCTTAGTAGGGGGCGCGGGCAATCAGCCCCAGCATTTT.